The clone carrying this T cell receptor beta chain appeared many times. One entry per CDR3 protein, called by TCRdb with MiXCR from the 5' RACE reads. The sample carries 57,000 or so distinct CDR3 sequences, roughly 9.7% recorded once. V lost 1 base and J lost 6, with 31 bases in between. The V gene's germline CDR1 is MGHDK and CDR2 SYGVNS. The CDR3 consists of 21 residues. The data were taken from a study of neurological immune-mediated disorders. Time point defined: longitudinal time-point 2. This chain connects TRBV25-1 to TRBJ2-1; tentative D call: TRBD2 (8 bases). Sequences were obtained from PBMCs. The clonotype was recovered from a man aged 30 to 45 in good health. The CDR3 bases are TGTGCCAGCAGTGAATTAGTGGGGGAGGGGGGTCTTCGGGAGGGGGCCAATGAGCAGTTCTTC. Amino acid sequence: CASSELVGEGGLREGANEQFF. The variable domain in full, with the rest retrieved from reference TRBV25-1 and TRBJ2-1, is EADIYQTPRYLVIGTGKKITLECSQTMGHDKMYWYQQDPGMELHLIHYSYGVNSTEKGDLSSESTVSRIRTEHFPLTLESARPSHTSQYLCASSELVGEGGLREGANEQFFGPGTRLTVL.